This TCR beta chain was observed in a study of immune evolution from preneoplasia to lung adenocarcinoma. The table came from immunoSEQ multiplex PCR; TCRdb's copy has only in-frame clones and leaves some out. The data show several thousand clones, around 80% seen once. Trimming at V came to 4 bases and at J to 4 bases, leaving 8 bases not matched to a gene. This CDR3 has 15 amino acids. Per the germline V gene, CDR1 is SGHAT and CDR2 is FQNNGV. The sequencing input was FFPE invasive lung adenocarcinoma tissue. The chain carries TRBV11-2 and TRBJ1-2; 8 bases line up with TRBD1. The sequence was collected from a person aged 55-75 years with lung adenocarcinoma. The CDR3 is CASSSQGAGSYGYTF. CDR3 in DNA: TGTGCCAGCAGCTCCCAGGGGGCCGGGAGCTATGGCTACACCTTC.